One sample yielded the 3 T cell receptor beta chains listed below, sequenced in a study of blood T cell repertoires in COVID-19. TCRdb's copy holds only in-frame clones and misses some; the assay was immunoSEQ multiplex PCR. The sample includes over 200,000 clones, roughly 80% of them seen just once. Sequencing used peripheral blood. All receptors derive from a woman of 80 years or more with active or convalescent COVID-19.

The chain is built from TRBV2 and TRBJ2-7; 13 bases are shared with TRBD2. V lost 5 bases and J lost 10; bases outside the gene matches: 5. This CDR3 has 13 amino acids. The germline gives CDR1 SNHLY, CDR2 FYNNEI. CDR3 protein: CASSTGLAGVQYF. CDR3 DNA sequence: TGTGCCAGCAGTACCGGACTAGCGGGAGTTCAGTACTTC.

The chain couples TRBV20-1 to TRBJ1-2; tentatively, D is TRBD1 (5 bases). V dropped 3 bases and J dropped 7 bases, with 9 bases sitting between them. Per the germline V gene, CDR1 is DFQATT and CDR2 is SNEGSKA (reference sequence). The CDR3 length is 11 residues. This chain's CDR3 is CSASKGSGYTF. In DNA, the CDR3 is TGCAGTGCTAGTAAGGGGTCTGGCTACACCTTC.

This clone was counted a few times. The chain links TRBV18 to TRBJ2-2; D ambiguous. There are 18 residues in the CDR3. Germline CDR1 KGHSH, CDR2 LQKENI. The V gene lost 0 bases and the J gene lost 4 bases, with 18 bases spanning the gap. DNA of the CDR3: TGTGCCAGCTCACCACCGTTGTGGCAGGTCCAAACCACCGGGGAGCTGTTTTTT. Translation: CASSPPLWQVQTTGELFF.